The entry below gives a single TCR beta chain sequence along with its context. In its sample, this clone was seen once. Its antigen specificity is not known. The record has no base qualities; no much larger clone is one base away. Trimming takes 6 bases off V and 4 bases off J; junction bases not matched to a gene: 10. From the cysteine up to the phenylalanine, the CDR3 has a length of 14 residues. CDR3 DNA is the only sequence kept; it has 42 bases, read in frame from the first base. From a lookup of the germline V gene, CDR1 and CDR2 are SQVTM and ANQGSEA. These data belong to a study of blood T cell repertoires in COVID-19 (dated by TCRdb to about 2020). With respect to the entire study: Collaborator samples came from the United States, Italy and Spain and covered acute and convalescent phases of COVID-19. The prospective study material was composed of cDNA or gDNA derived from T cells, B-cell-depleted T cells, or PBMCs. The dataset comprised deeply sampled blood TCRbeta repertoires from subjects exposed to, actively infected with, or recovered from COVID-19. The repertoires were released in a freely available public database intended as a resource for research on the immune response to SARS-CoV-2. Samples came from the ongoing ImmuneRACE study (first 160 participants) plus 1,254 subjects from 6 global collaborators. Sample metadata almost always included a de-identified subject ID, COVID-19 status, age in years and sex. Where HLA class I and class II types were available, the types were taken from metadata supplied by the sample provider, not from assay-based typing.

TCRbeta CDR3 regions were amplified from genomic DNA using the immunoSEQ Assay, a bias-controlled multiplex PCR. The authors' analysis ran thus. The number of nucleated cells in each sample was estimated by amplification of reference gene primers within the assay. Sequence reads were collapsed and filtered to measure the absolute abundance of every unique TCRbeta CDR3 rearrangement. For each sample, productive Simpson clonality was calculated by taking the square root of Simpson's diversity index across productive rearrangements. Here the immuneACCESS table is served through TCRdb, limited to in-frame sequences with V and J called. Missing clones are a known gap in these copies; in checked studies unresolved V genes cover under half, and the rest lacks a known reason. Clonal size and the V and J genes are those of that table, whereas D and trimming came from the DNA. This sample has under 150,000 clones in its table, and about 80% of those were observed once. Around a quarter of the sample comes from the top ten.

Results and caveats for the whole study, not just this receptor: The amount of clinical and demographic metadata varied by source and participant and was provided uncurated.

Whole blood was collected in K2EDTA tubes by collaborating institutions according to the institutions' own protocols. For TCRbeta analysis, collaborator samples were shipped as frozen whole blood, as isolated PBMCs, or as DNA extracted from either sample type. Recombination linked TRBV29-1 to TRBJ1-1, and TRBD1 matches 8 of the central bases. This clonotype originated in a human donor in a cohort sampled during active COVID-19. The material sequenced was peripheral blood. The nucleotide sequence reads TGCAGCGTAGAAAGGGACAGGACTATCACTGAAGCTTTCTTT. This gives the protein CSVERDRTITEAFF.